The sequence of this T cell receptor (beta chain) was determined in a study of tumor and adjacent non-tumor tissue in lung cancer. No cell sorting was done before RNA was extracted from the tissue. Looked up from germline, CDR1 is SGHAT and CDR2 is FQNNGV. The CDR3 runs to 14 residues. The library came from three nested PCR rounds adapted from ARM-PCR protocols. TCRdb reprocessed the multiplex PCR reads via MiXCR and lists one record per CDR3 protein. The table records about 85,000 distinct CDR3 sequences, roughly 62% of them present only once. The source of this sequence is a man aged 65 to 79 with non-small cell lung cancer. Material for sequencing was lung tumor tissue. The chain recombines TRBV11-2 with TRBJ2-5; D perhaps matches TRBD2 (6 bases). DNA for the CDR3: TGTGTTACCGCCCGCAGACTAGGGCCGGAGACCCAGTACTTC. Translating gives CVTARRLGPETQYF. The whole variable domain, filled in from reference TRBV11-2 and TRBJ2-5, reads EAGVAQSPRYKIIEKRQSVAFWCNPISGHATLYWYQQILGQGPKLLIQFQNNGVVDDSQLPKDRFSAERLKGVDSTLKIQPAKLEDSAVYLCVTARRLGPETQYFGPGTRLLVL.